The source of this T cell receptor (beta chain) is a study of blood T cells in healthy people across ages. Overall study findings and caveats: Roughly linear age-related decline in beta diversity appeared, significant by age 40.

Primed by a sample-barcoded 5' primer and a J-beta primer mix, a second PCR proceeded for roughly 6 to 12 cycles. TCRdb analysed the 5' RACE reads with MiXCR anew, one entry per CDR3 protein. The sample carries approximately 1.5 million distinct CDR3 sequences, approximately 43% recorded once. Isolated per sample were at least 6 million PBMCs. Extraction yielded at least 5.5 micrograms of total RNA per sample. Concerning this clonotype: The antigen is undetermined.

V gave up 3 bases and J gave up 3 bases, with 23 bases separating them. The CDR3 is 18 residues long. This TCR derives from a young woman in good health. V and J are TRBV12-3 or TRBV12-4 and TRBJ1-2; D possibly corresponds to TRBD1 (6 bases). The material sequenced was blood. CDR3 in amino acids: CASSLWSRGAGRDYGYTF. CDR3 in DNA: TGTGCCAGCAGTTTGTGGTCCAGGGGTGCAGGAAGGGACTATGGCTACACCTTC.